This T cell receptor (beta chain) was found in a study of cytomegalovirus exposure and HLA in healthy donors (TCRdb year 2017). General notes on the study: According to an earlier analysis of 587 of the donors, 150 million to 200 million T cells yielded 90 million to 140 million unique TCR beta sequences and approximately 300 Gb of sequence data. A later analysis re-examined previously published TCR beta repertoires from around 670 donors and added high-resolution HLA genotyping to investigate patterns of TCR occurrence. The study profiled the T cell repertoires of more than 500 subjects by immunosequencing and related them to cytomegalovirus serostatus. A later genetic analysis used genome-wide SNP genotypes for about 55% of the 666 donors, treating that subset as a discovery cohort. Rather than using new phenotypic data, the later analysis identified candidate immune exposures from TCR beta sequences and from how often those sequences occurred across donors. Every discovery cohort repertoire had been produced on one sequencing platform. On average, roughly 250,000 unique TCR beta nucleotide sequences were sequenced per donor among more than 350 genotyped donors of the cohort, with roughly 20% of those sequences being non-productive. Approximately 300 gigabases of sequencing data and approximately 85 million unique TCR sequences were included in an early release covering over 600 HLA-typed donors. Besides the first cohort of hundreds of subjects, a separate validation cohort made up of roughly 130 different subjects was used. An earlier analysis of about 620 of the donors applied high-throughput TCR beta sequencing to assess whether each TCR beta V gene segment acted as functional or pseudogenic. Of the roughly 400 genotyped donors, roughly 80% fell in the genetic ancestry cluster associated with self-reported Caucasian donors. Donor age, sex, ethnicity and CMV serostatus were compiled together with the repertoire data. The number of typed donors differed by locus: about 629-630 for A, B, C, DRB1 and DQB1; 500 to 550 for DQA1; around 610 for DPA1; and roughly 490 for DPB1. High-throughput TCR immunosequencing, statistical association of individual TCRs with disease status, and machine learning were combined to predict cytomegalovirus infection status. The aim of the study was to test whether cataloging public T cell receptors could identify signatures of past pathogen exposure. About five DR-DQ haplotypes were treated as single units for association and clustering because of strong linkage in the cohort. Both class I and class II loci were covered by HLA typing, at four-digit resolution.

What the work shows at the level of the full study, not this receptor alone: Compared with equally common non-associated chains, HLA-associated TCR beta chains in a later analysis were more clonally expanded and had lower generation probabilities. Because HLA typing was missing for some donors at each locus, association tests included only the typed subset. The cohort was sequenced for TCR beta chains only, and without alpha or paired-chain data the features that could be detected were limited. The only immune exposure information available for the cohort was CMV serostatus. When HLA alleles, especially DR and DQ, strongly co-occurred, attributing TCR associations to individual alleles was difficult. A later analysis found that most CMV-associated TCR beta chains appeared HLA-restricted, with HLA associations seemingly driven largely by CMV exposure. A further reported finding was that TCR beta sequences accurately predicted the HLA-A and HLA-B alleles for most subjects in the first cohort. While some public TCRs were present in many individuals, most TCR sequences turned up only very rarely across donors. The study gave a list of under 200 TCR beta chains associated with cytomegalovirus. A later analysis reported that several top co-occurrence clusters appeared linked to parvovirus B19, influenza, CMV and Epstein-Barr virus. Because counts were too low, seventeen rarely observed V segments, including chromosome 9 orphons, were left out of the earlier analysis of 587 of the donors. A few of the identified cytomegalovirus-associated TCR beta chains were confirmed in vitro to be specific for cytomegalovirus antigens. In both the original and validation cohorts, the classifier was reported to diagnose cytomegalovirus status with high specificity and sensitivity. A later analysis found that TCR association rates varied across HLA loci, with DRB1 alleles showing the most associated TCRs and HLA-C alleles the fewest. In a later genetic analysis, fewer N-insertions in productive TCRs were reported among donors in an Asian-associated ancestry cluster than the roughly 670-donor mean. Linkage disequilibrium might explain the correlated functional status among segregating V segments, but an unknown experimental factor could not be excluded. Because the 87-base-pair reads could not distinguish some IMGT-functional V segments, including TRBV6-2 and TRBV6-3, those segments were excluded. V-gene and J-gene trimming of TCR beta chains was associated with a missense DCLRE1C variant in a later genetic analysis, and the association was replicated in an independent cohort. In an earlier analysis of more than 500 of the donors, most TCR beta V segments appeared in productive rearrangements about 87% or about 30% of the time, broadly matching IMGT annotations. A later analysis associated 15,000 to 20,000 TCR beta sequences with specific HLA alleles at a false discovery rate of 0.05. The presence/absence analyses assumed that sequencing depth was roughly uniform across donors, and that assumption may not be true. The sequencing pipeline was judged likely to have produced a cluster of highly shared sequence variants as a technical artifact. According to the authors, the approach could potentially be generalized to other disease states and immunological phenotypes.

On this clone itself: This receptor's antigen is unknown. Per-base qualities were not stored, and no clone one base away is much larger.

Libraries were made using the immunoSEQ multiplex PCR assay. The multiplex PCR relied on a mix of 60 forward primers for TCR Vbeta segments and 13 reverse primers for TCR Jbeta segments. A multiplex PCR assay on genomic DNA amplified the CDR3 region of rearranged TCR beta genes. The amplified TCR beta libraries were sequenced on the Illumina HiSeq System as 87-base-pair reads. In the paper's pipeline: Across the 670 or so repertoires, a later analysis counted approximately 83 million unique TCR beta chains, about 10 million of which were shared by at least two donors. A nearest-neighbor algorithm error-corrected the raw reads and collapsed the reads into unique sequences, merging closely related sequences to remove PCR and sequencing errors. CDR3 sequences were aligned to IMGT reference sequences to assign V, D and J gene segments. For a sequence to be retained, at least a six-nucleotide match to both a V gene segment and a J gene segment was required. A rearrangement counted as productive if the CDR3 had no stop codons and remained in frame with V and J, and every other rearrangement counted as non-productive. CDR3 was defined according to IMGT convention as the region running from the second conserved V-encoded cysteine to the conserved J-encoded phenylalanine. The earlier analysis of roughly 590 of the donors excluded any sequence lacking an unambiguous match to a single V gene segment. In an earlier analysis of approximately 560 of the donors, a V segment was called functional when productive rearrangements were above 56.7%, and segregating when the standard deviation between donors exceeded 5%. To diagnose cytomegalovirus status from the catalog of TCR beta chain sequences, a statistical classification framework was built. In a later analysis, TCR nucleotide sequences were compared against IMGT/GENE-DB human TR gene sequences so that V and J genes could be assigned. Using the TCRdist pipeline, a later analysis assigned CDR3 sequences along with most-parsimonious VDJ recombination scenarios. In a later analysis, each TCR beta chain was defined by its CDR3 amino acid sequence together with its V-gene family, and reads lacking a unique V-gene family were excluded. In a later analysis, 450 to 600 highly shared, low-generation-probability nucleotide sequences were removed to address suspected cross-contamination and a sequencing artifact. For each public chain, a later analysis derived a clonal expansion index from normalized ranks of inferred template counts within each repertoire. Generation probabilities in a later analysis came from a VDJ recombination model fitted to out-of-frame rearrangements, and those results were checked against IGoR. A later analysis scored TCR-TCR, TCR-HLA and TCR-CMV co-occurrence with hypergeometric tests, applying a repertoire-size bias correction to TCR pairs. False discovery rates were estimated in a later analysis by permuting HLA or CMV assignments 20 times. In a later analysis, co-occurring TCRs were grouped with DBSCAN, and TCRdist sequence similarity was added when clustering was performed within HLA-allele-positive subsets. Repertoires with fewer than 30,000 or more than 120,000 public chains were left out of co-occurrence clustering, as were a few repertoires with anomalous nucleotide sharing. Entries here come from immuneACCESS through TCRdb and include only in-frame sequences with V and J called. Some clones fail to appear in such tables; in the studies checked, an unresolved V gene covers under half of the shortfall, and the cause of the remainder is unknown. V, J and clone size reflect that table, while D and trimming were determined from the DNA. This sample gives 90,000 to 100,000 clones in total; over 65% of them show up just once. Clones ranked in the top ten supply under 5% of the sample.

Counted from cysteine to phenylalanine, this CDR3 has 16 amino acids. Only the CDR3 DNA stays, 48 bases, in frame from base 1. The germline V gene gives CDR1 as SGDLS and CDR2 as YYNGEE. Germline trimming: 0 bases from V, 3 bases from J; junction bases outside gene matches: 8. The cohort comprised fewer than 700 healthy bone marrow donors. At the time of sampling, every cohort member was nominally healthy, though immune exposures that went unrecorded were likely present. The donor tested CMV seronegative and was one of the 352 seronegative cohort members. Every donor gave a peripheral blood sample, and the peripheral blood mononuclear cells from that sample were used for TCR beta sequencing. Genomic DNA was extracted from the blood cell samples with the Qiagen DNeasy Blood Extraction Kit.

The chain is made from TRBV9 and TRBJ1-2, with 7 middle bases fitting TRBD1. The receptor comes from a man aged 25 to 45 in good health and CMV-seronegative. Sequenced: PBMCs. The DNA sequence is TGTGCCAGCAGCGTAGAATCCGACAGGGTTGACTATGGCTACACCTTC. Its product reads: CASSVESDRVDYGYTF.